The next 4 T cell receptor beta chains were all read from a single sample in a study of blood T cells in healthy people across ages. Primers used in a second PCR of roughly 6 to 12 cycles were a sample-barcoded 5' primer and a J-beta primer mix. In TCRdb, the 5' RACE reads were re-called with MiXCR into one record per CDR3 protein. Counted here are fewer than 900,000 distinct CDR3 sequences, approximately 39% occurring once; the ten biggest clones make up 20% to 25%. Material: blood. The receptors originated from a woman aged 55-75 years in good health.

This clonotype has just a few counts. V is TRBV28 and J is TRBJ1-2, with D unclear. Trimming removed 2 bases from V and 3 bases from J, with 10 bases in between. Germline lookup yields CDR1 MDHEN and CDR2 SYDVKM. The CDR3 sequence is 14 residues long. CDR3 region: CASSLTTHHYGYTF. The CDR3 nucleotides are TGTGCCAGCAGTTTAACCACACACCACTATGGCTACACCTTC.

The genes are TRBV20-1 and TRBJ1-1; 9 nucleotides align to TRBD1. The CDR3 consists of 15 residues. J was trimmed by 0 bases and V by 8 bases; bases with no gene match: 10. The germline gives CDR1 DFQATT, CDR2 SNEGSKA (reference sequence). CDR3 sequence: CSHTGGGSMNTEAFF. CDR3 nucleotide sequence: TGCAGTCACACAGGGGGCGGCTCTATGAACACTGAAGCTTTCTTT.

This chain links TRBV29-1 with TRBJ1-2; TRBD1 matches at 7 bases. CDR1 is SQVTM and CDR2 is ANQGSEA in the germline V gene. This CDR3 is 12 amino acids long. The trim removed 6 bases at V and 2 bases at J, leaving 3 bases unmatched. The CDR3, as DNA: TGCAGCGTGACAGGGTGCAACTATGGCTACACCTTC. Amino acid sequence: CSVTGCNYGYTF.

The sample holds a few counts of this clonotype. The CDR3 sequence is CASSQDPGTELVEQYF. CDR3 DNA sequence: TGTGCCAGCAGCCAAGATCCTGGGACAGAGTTGGTCGAGCAGTACTTC. J is TRBJ2-7 and V is TRBV4-2, with 7 positions matching TRBD1. The length of the CDR3 is 16 residues. V shed 0 bases, J shed 6 bases, and the junction held 11 bases outside the gene matches. Germline V gene sequence: CDR1 LGHNA, CDR2 YNFKEQ.